Listed below are T cell receptor beta chains from one sample, sequenced in a study of T cell repertoires in cytomegalovirus infection. These receptors lack a known antigen. TCRdb fed the reads into MiXCR, producing one record per CDR3 protein. The sample lists approximately 770,000 distinct CDR3 sequences; 25% to 35% were seen once. The material was cultured CD8+ T cells from PBMCs, obtained from culture after CMV antigen stimulation. Receptors were obtained from a human donor in good health (CMV status not recorded). Some clones in this sample may be carry-over from other donors' samples. The CDR3 runs from the conserved cysteine through the conserved F or W. D genes are given only for firm matches. Expanded clones get a size class; other rows say once, few or many, or leave the size out.

-	TRBV6-6	TRBJ2-1	-	CASSYRRDRDEQFF	TGTGCCAGCAGTTACCGACGGGACCGGGATGAGCAGTTCTTC
few	TRBV20-1	TRBJ2-5	-	CSANGGYQETQYF	TGCAGTGCAAATGGTGGATATCAAGAGACCCAGTACTTC
few	TRBV28	TRBJ2-3	TRBD1	CASSLWTGRIADTQYF	TGTGCCAGCAGTTTGTGGACAGGGAGGATAGCAGATACGCAGTATTTT
-	TRBV12-5	TRBJ1-2	-	CASGSRERRGSGGYTF	TGTGCTAGTGGTTCCAGGGAAAGGAGGGGGTCAGGGGGCTACACCTTC
-	TRBV3-1	TRBJ2-3	-	CASSQEASETDTQYF	TGTGCCAGCAGCCAAGAAGCTAGCGAGACAGATACGCAGTATTTT
-	TRBV20-1	TRBJ1-1	TRBD1	CSASLLTGTGAPRDPEAFF	TGCAGTGCTAGCTTACTCACCGGGACAGGGGCCCCGCGGGATCCTGAAGCTTTCTTT
many	TRBV7-2	TRBJ2-1	TRBD2	CASSLADTGLVYNEQFF	TGTGCCAGCAGCTTAGCGGATACGGGACTAGTCTACAATGAGCAGTTCTTC
-	TRBV24-1	TRBJ2-3	TRBD2	CATSDPGTSGGTDTQYF	TGTGCCACCAGTGATCCCGGGACTAGCGGGGGCACAGATACGCAGTATTTT
-	TRBV6-5	TRBJ2-7	TRBD1	CASSYSLDRVGIYEQYF	TGTGCCAGCAGTTACTCGCTGGACAGGGTGGGTATCTACGAGCAGTACTTC
-	TRBV7-8	TRBJ2-7	-	CASSSGARTYEQYF	TGTGCCAGCAGCTCCGGGGCCAGGACCTACGAGCAGTACTTC
few	TRBV19	TRBJ2-3	-	CASRILETDTQYF	TGTGCCAGTAGGATACTAGAAACAGATACGCAGTATTTT
few	TRBV28	TRBJ2-2	-	CASSPIRDANTGELFF	TGTGCCAGCAGTCCAATCCGGGACGCCAACACCGGGGAGCTGTTTTTT
many	TRBV7-8	TRBJ2-7	TRBD1	CASSLAGGNEQYF	TGTGCCAGCAGCTTGGCAGGGGGCAACGAGCAGTACTTC
few	TRBV12-3/TRBV12-4	TRBJ2-1	TRBD2	CASSGSGGAYNEQFF	TGTGCCAGCAGTGGTAGCGGGGGGGCCTACAATGAGCAGTTCTTC
once	TRBV27	TRBJ2-5	-	CASTKGRTQETQYF	TGTGCCAGCACCAAGGGACGGACCCAAGAGACCCAGTACTTC
-	TRBV27	TRBJ1-4	-	CASSLSVAGRNEKLFF	TGTGCCAGCAGTTTATCGGTGGCAGGGCGGAATGAAAAACTGTTTTTT
-	TRBV29-1	TRBJ2-1	TRBD2	CSVGPSGGGPYNEQFF	TGCAGCGTTGGACCTAGCGGGGGAGGCCCCTACAATGAGCAGTTCTTC